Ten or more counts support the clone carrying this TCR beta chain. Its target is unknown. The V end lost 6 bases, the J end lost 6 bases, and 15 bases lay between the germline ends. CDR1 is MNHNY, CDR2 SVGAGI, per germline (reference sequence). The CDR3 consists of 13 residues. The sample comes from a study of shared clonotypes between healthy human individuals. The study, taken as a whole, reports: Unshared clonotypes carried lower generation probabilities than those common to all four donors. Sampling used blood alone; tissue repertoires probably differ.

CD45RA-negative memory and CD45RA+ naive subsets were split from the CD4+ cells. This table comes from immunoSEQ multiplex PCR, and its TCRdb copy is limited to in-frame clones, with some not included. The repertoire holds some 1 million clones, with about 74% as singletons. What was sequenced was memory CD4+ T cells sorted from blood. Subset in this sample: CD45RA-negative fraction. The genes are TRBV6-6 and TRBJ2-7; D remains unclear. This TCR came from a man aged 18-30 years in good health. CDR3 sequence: CASSPTGPSEQYF. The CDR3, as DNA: TGTGCCAGCAGCCCCACCGGGCCCTCCGAGCAGTACTTC.